The clone carrying this T cell receptor beta chain was seen a handful of times. The ends were cut back, 4 bases at V and 4 bases at J, with 11 bases in the middle. Germline V gives CDR1 SGDLS, CDR2 YYNGEE. This CDR3 region has 14 residues. The data belong to a study of blood T cell repertoires in COVID-19. Study at large: Acute and convalescent COVID-19 specimens originated in the United States, Italy and Spain. PBMCs, B-cell-depleted T cells, or T cells were the source of the cDNA or gDNA that made up the material.

Assay used: immunoSEQ multiplex PCR; TCRdb lists only in-frame clones, some missing. The sample has around 26,000 clones, around nine tenths seen once. Sequenced input: peripheral blood. The sequence was collected from a human donor with active COVID-19. The donor label of this sample is uncertain. The chain recombines TRBV9 with TRBJ2-2, with a tentative D call TRBD1 (6 bases). CDR3 nucleotide sequence: TGTGCCAGCAGCCCCCCCAGGGGCACCGGGGAGCTGTTTTTT. Translation: CASSPPRGTGELFF.